Below, 11 T cell receptor beta chains from the same sample are listed, as sequenced in a study of blood T cell repertoires in COVID-19. Assay: immunoSEQ multiplex PCR; the TCRdb copy retains only in-frame clones and omits some. Among around 51,000 clones, 86% were seen once, and the ten largest hold 2.5% to 3.5%. The sample was peripheral blood. All receptors derive from a woman aged 80 or older with acute or convalescent COVID-19.

This clone was counted a single time. In DNA form, the CDR3 reads TGTGCCAGCGCCCCTTGGGGGCGATCTGAAGCTTTCTTT. It specifies CASAPWGRSEAFF. This chain connects TRBV2 to TRBJ1-1; the D gene is possibly TRBD1 (6 bases). The CDR3 has 13 residues. Germline CDR1 and CDR2: SNHLY and FYNNEI. V lost 8 bases, J lost 6 bases, and 16 bases lay in between.

The sample holds a few counts of this clone. The chain has TRBV30 and TRBJ1-5; D gene uncertain. With 0 bases removed from V and 6 bases from J, the gap between germline ends came to 6 bases. Germline loops: CDR1 GTSNPN, CDR2 SVGIG (reference sequence). This CDR3 has 12 amino acids. The CDR3 DNA follows: TGTGCCTGGAGTGTAGAGGGTCAGCCCCAGCATTTT. Its protein product is CAWSVEGQPQHF.

The chain carries TRBV2 and TRBJ2-2, with 9 bases identical to TRBD1. In germline, CDR1 is SNHLY, CDR2 FYNNEI. The CDR3 is 16 residues long. V lost 1 base and J lost 2; bases outside the gene matches: 2. The CDR3 bases are TGTGCCAGCAGTGAAGGGGGACAGGGAAACACCGGGGAGCTGTTTTTT. The encoded protein is CASSEGGQGNTGELFF.

This chain joins TRBV3-1 (or the pseudogene TRBV3-2) and TRBJ1-4, with 8 nucleotides matching TRBD1. The CDR3 is made up of 15 amino acids. V lost 1 base, J lost 7 bases, and 5 bases stayed unmatched. Germline V gives CDR1 LGHDT, CDR2 YNNKEL (reference sequence). The CDR3 bases are TGTGCCAGCAGCCAAGGGAGGACAGGGCGTGAAAAACTGTTTTTT. This sequence encodes CASSQGRTGREKLFF.

In DNA form, the CDR3 reads TGCGCCAGCAATCCACAGGGCGGCTATGGCTACACCTTC. Protein sequence: CASNPQGGYGYTF. The chain is built from TRBV5-1 and TRBJ1-2; D may be TRBD1 (6 bases). The V gene's germline CDR1 is SGHRS and CDR2 YFSETQ. Trimming removed 6 bases at V and 4 bases at J, with 13 bases between. This CDR3 is 13 amino acids long.

This chain uses TRBV27 with TRBJ1-1, with D maybe TRBD1 (5 bases). The CDR3 length is 13 residues. The V gene's germline CDR1 is MNHEY and CDR2 SMNVEV (reference sequence). The germline V and J ends were trimmed by 1 base and 4 bases, with 7 bases remaining between them. The CDR3 here is CASSLYRSTEAFF. CDR3 coding DNA: TGTGCCAGCAGTTTATACAGGAGCACTGAAGCTTTCTTT.

This chain joins TRBV7-2 and TRBJ2-1, with TRBD2 matching over 12 bases. In germline, CDR1 is SGHTA, CDR2 FQGNSA. CDR3 length: 15 amino acids. The J segment lost 4 bases and the V segment lost 8 bases, leaving 6 bases of the junction unmatched. This chain's CDR3 is CASSLAGGLYNEQFF. CDR3 bases: TGTGCCAGCTCACTAGCGGGGGGCCTTTACAATGAGCAGTTCTTC. Full variable domain (remainder filled in from reference TRBV7-2 and TRBJ2-1): GAGVSQSPSNKVTEKGKDVELRCDPISGHTALYWYRQSLGQGLEFLIYFQGNSAPDKSGLPSDRFSAERTGGSVSTLTIQRTQQEDSAVYLCASSLAGGLYNEQFFGPGTRLTVL.

The chain joins TRBV4-2 to TRBJ1-2; 8 positions match TRBD1. V lost 5 bases, J lost 7 bases, and 6 bases stayed unmatched. This CDR3 is built from 13 residues. Germline V gene sequence: CDR1 LGHNA, CDR2 YNFKEQ. Written as DNA, the CDR3 is TGTGCCAGCAGCAACGACAGGGGCTCTGGCTACACCTTC. Its protein product is CASSNDRGSGYTF.

The CDR3 region has the DNA TGCGCCAGCAGCCCGGGGGACAGATCCTACAATGAGCAGTTCTTC. This translates into CASSPGDRSYNEQFF. The chain links TRBV5-1 to TRBJ2-1, with a possible D match to TRBD1 (7 bases). V lost 4 bases to trimming and J lost 1 base, with 12 bases between them. The CDR3 totals 15 residues. Germline CDR1 reads SGHRS; CDR2 reads YFSETQ.

This clone was seen a few times. CDR3 coding DNA: TGCGCCAGCAGCCAAGATGGGACAGGGAGTTATGGCTACACCTTC. Its protein is CASSQDGTGSYGYTF. The chain recombines TRBV4-1 with TRBJ1-2, with 9 positions matching TRBD1. V was pared by 0 bases and J by 5 bases, with 4 bases of the junction left unmatched. CDR1 and CDR2 from the germline V gene are MGHRA and YSYEKL. There are 15 residues in the CDR3.

CDR3 in amino acids: CASFAGWDNSPLHF. The DNA for the CDR3 is TGTGCCAGCTTCGCGGGTTGGGATAATTCACCCCTCCACTTT. The gene calls are TRBV19 and TRBJ1-6; D gene unclear. The CDR3 spans 14 residues. Trimming removed 9 bases at V and 5 bases at J, with 14 bases between. Germline V gene sequence: CDR1 LNHDA, CDR2 SQIVND (reference sequence).